One and the same sample provided the 15 T cell receptor beta chains below, sequenced in a study of T cell responses to AZD1222 COVID-19 vaccine. This table comes from immunoSEQ multiplex PCR, and its TCRdb copy is limited to in-frame clones, with some not included. The data hold some 130,000 clones, with just over 85% observed a single time. The source was peripheral blood, collected on day 0 of MenACWY control vaccination. All receptors derive from an adult in good health.

The chain is built from TRBV19 and TRBJ2-7; D unclear. The V gene lost 4 bases and the J gene lost 4 bases, with 8 bases spanning the gap. Germline CDR1 LNHDA, CDR2 SQIVND (reference sequence). The CDR3 has 12 residues. In DNA form, the CDR3 reads TGTGCCAGTAGTAGTCTGAAATACGAGCAGTACTTC. As protein: CASSSLKYEQYF. The full variable domain, in which reference TRBV19 and TRBJ2-7 provide the parts outside the CDR3, is DGGITQSPKYLFRKEGQNVTLSCEQNLNHDAMYWYRQDPGQGLRLIYYSQIVNDFQKGDIAEGYSVSREKKESFPLTVTSAQKNPTAFYLCASSSLKYEQYFGPGTRLTVT.

V usage is TRBV3-1 (or the pseudogene TRBV3-2) and J usage is TRBJ2-3; D is unresolved. This CDR3 comprises 14 residues. Trimming left V 4 bases short and J 4 bases short, with 12 bases between. The V gene's germline CDR1 is LGHDT and CDR2 YNNKEL (reference sequence). CDR3 residues: CASSPLSRSDTQYF. The CDR3 DNA reads TGTGCCAGCAGCCCCCTGTCAAGGTCAGATACGCAGTATTTT.

The CDR3 sequence: CASSPVENSNQPQHF. The CDR3 DNA is TGTGCCAGCTCACCGGTAGAGAATAGCAATCAGCCCCAGCATTTT. The chain recombines TRBV18 with TRBJ1-5; D uncertain. The CDR3 runs to 15 residues. Per germline, CDR1 KGHSH and CDR2 LQKENI. V was trimmed by 3 bases and J by 0 bases, leaving 9 bases between them.

The rearrangement uses TRBV24-1 and TRBJ2-5; 11 bases match TRBD1. With 10 bases clipped from V and 2 bases from J, the junction kept 8 bases outside the gene matches. Germline loops: CDR1 KGHDR, CDR2 SFDVKD. CDR3 length equals 15 residues. CDR3 protein: CATRGQGAFQETQYF. The CDR3 nucleotides read TGTGCCACTAGAGGACAGGGGGCTTTTCAAGAGACCCAGTACTTC.

This chain connects TRBV9 to TRBJ2-7; 12 bases agree with TRBD1. CDR3 size: 16 residues. Germline trimming cut 0 bases from V and 2 bases from J; bases unmatched to any gene: 3. Germline-derived CDR1 and CDR2 are SGDLS and YYNGEE. CDR3 sequence (DNA): TGTGCCAGCAGCGTAGGAGGGACAGGGGGCGCCTACGAGCAGTACTTC. Protein sequence: CASSVGGTGGAYEQYF.

The genes are TRBV5-8 and TRBJ1-1; D is unresolved. This CDR3 is built from 14 residues. CDR1 SGHTS and CDR2 YDEGEE come from the germline V gene. Trimming removed 6 bases at V and 0 bases at J, with 12 bases between. CDR3 region: CASTTRYMNTEAFF. The CDR3 bases are TGTGCCAGCACCACCAGGTACATGAACACTGAAGCTTTCTTT.

The chain combines TRBV27 with TRBJ2-7, with TRBD2 identical over 7 bases. The trim removed 2 bases at V and 2 bases at J, leaving 6 bases unmatched. The CDR3 sequence is 15 residues long. CDR1 and CDR2 (germline): MNHEY, SMNVEV (reference sequence). The CDR3 DNA reads as TGTGCCAGCAGTTTAGCGGGAGCCTCCACCTACGAGCAGTACTTC. Translating it yields CASSLAGASTYEQYF.

This sequence joins TRBV29-1 and TRBJ1-1; no reliable D call. Germline assignment: CDR1 SQVTM and CDR2 ANQGSEA. Trimming took 7 bases from V and 4 from J, leaving 16 bases between them. The CDR3 spans 13 residues. The CDR3 sequence is CSATTPKTTEAFF. The CDR3 DNA reads as TGCAGCGCTACGACCCCCAAGACCACTGAAGCTTTCTTT.

This clone was detected once. The junction does not match germline at one end; this may be a read error. The gene calls are TRBV5-1 and TRBJ2-7, with 8 bases aligning to TRBD1. The V gene's germline CDR1 is SGHRS and CDR2 YFSETQ. The CDR3 totals 14 residues. The CDR3 loop reads CASNLAGQAYEQYF. In nucleotides, the CDR3 is TGCGCCAGCAACTTGGCGGGACAGGCCTACGAGCAGTACTTC.

The gene calls are TRBV19 and TRBJ1-3, with no clear D. The ends were cut back, 2 bases at V and 3 bases at J, with 5 bases in the middle. Germline V lookup: CDR1 LNHDA, CDR2 SQIVND (reference sequence). The CDR3 loop spans 13 amino acids. The CDR3 DNA sequence: TGTGCCAGTAGTATAACAGTTGGAAACACCATATATTTT. This translates into CASSITVGNTIYF.

The CDR3 DNA is TGCAGCGTTGAAGATCCGGGGGAGAATTTAGGCTACGAGCAGTACTTC. As protein: CSVEDPGENLGYEQYF. This rearrangement joins TRBV29-1 to TRBJ2-7, with D possibly TRBD2 on 6 matching bases. Germline lookup yields CDR1 SQVTM and CDR2 ANQGSEA. Trimming took 0 bases from V and 3 from J, leaving 18 bases between them. The CDR3 sequence is 16 residues long.

The CDR3 sequence is CASSSNSNTEAFF. The CDR3 DNA follows: TGTGCCAGCTCAAGTAATAGTAACACTGAAGCTTTCTTT. This chain uses TRBV18 with TRBJ1-1; D ambiguous. The CDR3 has 13 residues. Trimming stripped 5 bases from V and 2 bases from J, with 9 bases between. In germline, CDR1 is KGHSH, CDR2 LQKENI.

The genes are TRBV14 and TRBJ2-3; the D gene is possibly TRBD1 (5 bases). The CDR3 spans 15 residues. V was cut by 4 bases and J by 1 base, with 12 bases left in between. Looked up from germline, CDR1 is SGHDN and CDR2 is FVKESK. CDR3 coding DNA: TGTGCCAGCAGCCGCTCAGGGATCGGCACAGATACGCAGTATTTT. Translating it yields CASSRSGIGTDTQYF.

The CDR3 loop is CASSLAVRLAETQYF. In nucleotides, the CDR3 is TGCGCCAGCAGCTTGGCCGTTCGGCTGGCAGAGACCCAGTACTTC. The V gene is TRBV5-1, the J gene TRBJ2-5; no definite D call. V lost 0 bases to trimming and J lost 4 bases, with 13 bases between them. Per germline, CDR1 SGHRS and CDR2 YFSETQ. This CDR3 is built from 15 residues.

The chain recombines TRBV27 with TRBJ2-1; D may be TRBD1 or TRBD2 (6 bases each). Germline assignment: CDR1 MNHEY and CDR2 SMNVEV (reference sequence). The ends were cut back, 6 bases at V and 6 bases at J, with 15 bases in the middle. CDR3 length: 14 amino acids. Here the CDR3 DNA reads TGTGCCAGCAGCTTCACGGGGGCGACCAATGAGCAGTTCTTC. Translated, it gives CASSFTGATNEQFF.